This T cell receptor (beta chain) is from a study of naive and memory T cell subsets. Study-wide results and caveats: Tuberculin site TCR excess was interpreted as type IV hypersensitivity infiltration.

Described treatment: skin biopsy from PPD injection site in Mantoux-positive individual. A UMI-containing oligonucleotide was joined by 3' ligation to the TCR cDNA template. The SP2 primer and nested alpha and beta constant region primers amplified ligated cDNA in four rounds. TCRdb analysed the UMI-ligation and nested PCR reads with MiXCR anew, one entry per CDR3 protein. The table lists about 14,000 distinct CDR3 sequences, around 5.5% of them singletons, with 8.2% in the top ten. Germline values: CDR1 SGHRS, CDR2 YFSETQ. Germline trimming cut 2 bases from V and 4 bases from J; bases unmatched to any gene: 7. This CDR3 spans 15 amino acids. In its sample, this clonotype was seen many times. The target antigen is unknown.

This specimen consisted of skin, obtained from a tuberculin skin test site. The rearrangement uses TRBV5-1 and TRBJ2-7; TRBD1 aligns across 9 bases. The receptor comes from an adult in good health. The CDR3 sequence: CASSFLGDRVYEQYF. CDR3 coding DNA: TGCGCCAGCAGCTTTTTGGGGGACAGGGTGTACGAGCAGTACTTC.